The 18 T cell receptor beta chains reported below all come from one sample, sequenced in a study of blood T cell repertoires in COVID-19. Clones were sequenced by immunoSEQ multiplex PCR, and TCRdb holds only the in-frame ones, with some missing. This table has 140,000 or so clones, around 90% appearing once. Sequences were obtained from peripheral blood. The receptors were gathered from a woman between 45 and 60 years old with acute or convalescent COVID-19.

This clone was seen once. This chain links TRBV27 with TRBJ1-1; D uncertain. The ends were cut back, 4 bases at V and 5 bases at J, with 14 bases in the middle. The CDR3 extends over 14 amino acids. Germline V gives CDR1 MNHEY, CDR2 SMNVEV (reference sequence). The CDR3 DNA follows: TGTGCCAGCAGTTCAGTAGGGCGGGATACTGAAGCTTTCTTT. Protein product: CASSSVGRDTEAFF.

The chain joins TRBV7-3 to TRBJ1-2; the match to TRBD1 covers 7 bases. The CDR3 loop spans 17 amino acids. J was trimmed by 7 bases and V by 2 bases; bases with no gene match: 16. CDR1 is SGHTA and CDR2 is FQGTGA in the germline V gene. This chain's CDR3 is CASSLVPLAGTESGYTF. DNA of the CDR3: TGTGCCAGCAGCTTAGTGCCTTTGGCCGGGACAGAGAGTGGCTACACCTTC. The whole variable domain, filled in from reference TRBV7-3 and TRBJ1-2, reads GAGVSQTPSNKVTEKGKYVELRCDPISGHTALYWYRQSLGQGPEFLIYFQGTGAADDSGLPNDRFFAVRPEGSVSTLKIQRTERGDSAVYLCASSLVPLAGTESGYTFGSGTRLTVV.

This sequence joins TRBV9 and TRBJ2-5; the D gene is possibly TRBD1 (5 bases). V was cut by 0 bases and J by 2 bases, with 8 bases left in between. Germline V gene sequence: CDR1 SGDLS, CDR2 YYNGEE. CDR3 size: 14 residues. CDR3 in DNA: TGTGCCAGCAGCGTAGGGTCAGGGCAAGAGACCCAGTACTTC. It translates to CASSVGSGQETQYF.

The rearrangement joins TRBV7-8 to TRBJ1-5; TRBD1 is a possible D gene (6 bases). Germline CDR1 is SGHVS and CDR2 is FQNEAQ. The CDR3 loop spans 17 amino acids. Deletions cut 1 base from V and 4 bases from J, with 17 bases between. The CDR3 DNA sequence: TGTGCCAGCAGCTTAGTCGAGGGACACGGGTCGAATCAGCCCCAGCATTTT. Its translation is CASSLVEGHGSNQPQHF.

The chain carries TRBV4-1 and TRBJ1-3; D may be TRBD1 (6 bases). This CDR3 spans 15 amino acids. Germline CDR1 MGHRA, CDR2 YSYEKL. The V end was cut by 3 bases, the J end by 4 bases, with 13 bases between. The CDR3 DNA reads as TGCGCCAGCAGCCAGGACCGGACAGCCGGAAACACCATATATTTT. Translating it yields CASSQDRTAGNTIYF.

This clone was picked up one time. The rearrangement joins TRBV3-1 (or the pseudogene TRBV3-2) to TRBJ2-7, with a weak D call TRBD1 (5 bases). Germline V gene sequence: CDR1 LGHDT, CDR2 YNNKEL (reference sequence). Trimming left V 0 bases short and J 1 base short, with 10 bases between. The CDR3 totals 15 residues. The CDR3 nucleotides are TGTGCCAGCAGCCAAGACAGGGCAGTGTCCTACGAGCAGTACTTC. This translates into CASSQDRAVSYEQYF.

This chain joins TRBV27 and TRBJ2-7, with 7 bases lining up with TRBD1. Germline V gives CDR1 MNHEY, CDR2 SMNVEV (reference sequence). This CDR3 region has 15 residues. V was clipped by 6 bases and J by 2 bases; unmatched bases: 10. The CDR3 DNA is TGTGCCAGCAGCCCAGGACAGGTTCGAGCCTACGAGCAGTACTTC. Its translation is CASSPGQVRAYEQYF.

The chain carries TRBV18 and TRBJ2-2; TRBD2 aligns across 10 bases. V trimming: 6 bases; J trimming: 1 base; junction bases outside the gene matches: 2. CDR3 length: 15 amino acids. Looked up from germline, CDR1 is KGHSH and CDR2 is LQKENI. The CDR3 coding sequence is TGTGCCAGCTCGCCTAGCGGGAGGAACACCGGGGAGCTGTTTTTT. Protein product: CASSPSGRNTGELFF.

The chain employs TRBV27 and TRBJ1-1; D is perhaps TRBD1 (6 bases). The CDR3 runs 16 residues. The germline gives CDR1 MNHEY, CDR2 SMNVEV (reference sequence). With 6 bases removed from V and 5 bases from J, the gap between germline ends came to 22 bases. The CDR3: CASRGGAGWSGTEAFF. In DNA, the CDR3 is TGTGCCAGCAGGGGGGGGGCAGGCTGGTCGGGAACTGAAGCTTTCTTT.

The chain couples TRBV21-1 to TRBJ1-4. TRBV21-1 is assigned pseudogene status. The CDR3 runs 18 residues. The CDR3 reads CASSKPQPRGLRPEELFF. The CDR3 DNA reads as TGTGCCAGCAGCAAACCCCAACCCCGAGGGCTCCGCCCTGAGGAACTGTTTTTT.

This chain uses TRBV30 with TRBJ2-2; 11 bases line up with TRBD2. Germline V lookup: CDR1 GTSNPN, CDR2 SVGIG (reference sequence). The CDR3 totals 16 residues. Trimming took 3 bases from V and 3 from J; bases not matched to a gene: 6. In nucleotides, the CDR3 is TGTGCCTGGAGCCCCCCGGGACTAGCGGACACCGGGGAGCTGTTTTTT. Translation gives CAWSPPGLADTGELFF.

V usage is TRBV5-6 and J usage is TRBJ1-1; 11 bases line up with TRBD1. Per the germline V gene, CDR1 is SGHDT and CDR2 is YYEEEE. The CDR3 extends over 14 amino acids. Trimming at V came to 3 bases and at J to 6 bases, leaving 4 bases not matched to a gene. CDR3 loop: CASSSRDRGSEAFF. The CDR3 DNA follows: TGTGCCAGCAGCTCCCGGGACAGGGGGTCTGAAGCTTTCTTT.

The V call is TRBV7-6, the J call TRBJ1-6, with 8 bases aligning to TRBD1. In germline, CDR1 is SGHVS, CDR2 FNYEAQ. V gave up 1 base and J gave up 9 bases; unmatched junction bases: 5. This CDR3 contains 15 residues. Written as DNA, the CDR3 is TGTGCCAGCAGCTTAGGGCGACAGGGGACTTCACCCCTCCACTTT. It is translated as CASSLGRQGTSPLHF. The variable domain in full, with the rest retrieved from reference TRBV7-6 and TRBJ1-6, is GAGVSQSPRYKVTKRGQDVALRCDPISGHVSLYWYRQALGQGPEFLTYFNYEAQQDKSGLPNDRFSAERPEGSISTLTIQRTEQRDSAMYRCASSLGRQGTSPLHFGNGTRLTVT.

J is TRBJ2-3 and V is TRBV10-3; 7 bases match TRBD1. Germline V lookup: CDR1 ENHRY, CDR2 SYGVKD. This CDR3 has 14 amino acids. V was pared by 6 bases and J by 0 bases, with 3 bases of the junction left unmatched. In DNA, the CDR3 is TGTGCCATCAGGGGGGACAGTAGCACAGATACGCAGTATTTT. It translates to CAIRGDSSTDTQYF.

The chain employs TRBV6-2 or TRBV6-3 and TRBJ2-7; 7 bases align to TRBD2. Losses at the gene ends were 0 bases for V and 3 bases for J; bases not matched to a gene: 5. Germline V gene data show CDR1 as MNHEY and CDR2 as SVGEGT. This CDR3 is 15 amino acids long. The DNA for the CDR3 is TGTGCCAGCAGTTACTCGGCTAGCGGAGGCTACGAGCAGTACTTC. As protein: CASSYSASGGYEQYF.

The CDR3 DNA is TGTGCCAGCAGCTCCGGATGGGCGAACACTGAAGCTTTCTTT. Amino acids: CASSSGWANTEAFF. The V gene is TRBV9, the J gene TRBJ1-1, with D unclear. Germline lookup yields CDR1 SGDLS and CDR2 YYNGEE. V was clipped by 4 bases and J by 1 base, with 11 bases between them. This CDR3 has 14 amino acids.

A note on this clone: The sample carries other DNA sequences with the same CDR3. The chain couples TRBV30 to TRBJ1-2; D not resolved. V dropped 0 bases and J dropped 7 bases, with 6 bases sitting between them. This CDR3 contains 11 residues. Germline-derived CDR1 and CDR2 are GTSNPN and SVGIG (reference sequence). The CDR3: CAWSVSSGYTF. In nucleotides, the CDR3 is TGTGCCTGGAGTGTATCCAGTGGCTACACCTTC.

The V and J genes are TRBV11-2 and TRBJ1-4; D possibly corresponds to TRBD1 (6 bases). Germline CDR1 reads SGHAT; CDR2 reads FQNNGV. Trimming removed 5 bases from V and 0 bases from J, with 13 bases in between. The length of the CDR3 is 16 residues. This chain's CDR3 is CASSLRGWATNEKLFF. The CDR3 bases are TGTGCCAGCAGCCTCAGGGGTTGGGCAACTAATGAAAAACTGTTTTTT.